The clone carrying this T cell receptor beta chain was seen a handful of times. The entry originates in a study of blood T cell repertoires in COVID-19. Across the study: COVID-19 samples, acute and convalescent, were from the United States, Italy and Spain.

The germline CDR1 and CDR2 sequences are LNHDA and SQIVND (reference sequence). Trimming cost V 1 base and J 2 bases, with 8 bases left between them. This CDR3 spans 14 amino acids. Some clones are missing from TCRdb's copy, which holds only in-frame ones; the method was immunoSEQ multiplex PCR. The table has tens of thousands of clones, roughly 80% seen once. The TCR comes from a man at least 80 years old with active or convalescent COVID-19. The chain is built from TRBV19 and TRBJ1-1, with D possibly matching TRBD1 (5 bases). The sequenced sample was peripheral blood. CDR3: CASSIGQINTEAFF. The CDR3 coding sequence is TGTGCCAGTAGTATAGGACAGATAAACACTGAAGCTTTCTTT. Full variable domain (outside the CDR3, taken from reference TRBV19 and TRBJ1-1): DGGITQSPKYLFRKEGQNVTLSCEQNLNHDAMYWYRQDPGQGLRLIYYSQIVNDFQKGDIAEGYSVSREKKESFPLTVTSAQKNPTAFYLCASSIGQINTEAFFGQGTRLTVV.